The 10 T cell receptor beta chains given below trace back to one sample, sequenced in a study of T cells after yellow fever vaccination. TCRdb re-called the 5' RACE reads with MiXCR, one entry per CDR3 protein. The sample consists of roughly 500,000 distinct CDR3 sequences, 15% to 20% of them appearing once. Sequenced material: PBMCs, taken 15 days after the yellow fever booster vaccination. These receptors all stem from a man between 25 and 39 years old who received the YFV17D yellow fever vaccine.

This clonotype occurred a few times. The V call is TRBV28, the J call TRBJ2-1; 9 bases are shared with TRBD1. The CDR3 is 14 amino acids. Germline CDR1 is MDHEN and CDR2 is SYDVKM. V dropped 7 bases and J dropped 2; count of bases not matched to a gene: 3. The CDR3 protein is CASMRQGAYNEQFF. CDR3 in DNA: TGTGCCAGCATGAGACAGGGGGCCTACAATGAGCAGTTCTTC.

J is TRBJ2-1 and V is TRBV4-3; D ambiguous. CDR3 length: 15 amino acids. Deletions cut 1 base from V and 5 bases from J, with 12 bases between. CDR1 and CDR2 from the germline V gene are LGHNA and YSLEER. The CDR3 loop reads CASSQGSSPHNEQFF. In nucleotides, the CDR3 is TGCGCCAGCAGCCAAGGTAGCTCCCCCCACAATGAGCAGTTCTTC.

This clonotype has only a few counts. The V and J genes are TRBV6-1 and TRBJ1-5, with D unclear. Deletions cut 10 bases from V and 0 bases from J, with 16 bases between. Germline CDR1 reads MNHNS; CDR2 reads SASEGT. The CDR3 has 15 amino acids. The CDR3 reads CATNWGANSNQPQHF. CDR3 bases: TGTGCCACCAACTGGGGAGCGAATAGCAATCAGCCCCAGCATTTT.

This chain links TRBV29-1 with TRBJ2-2, with unresolved D. This CDR3 has 14 residues. CDR1 SQVTM and CDR2 ANQGSEA come from the germline V gene. V was trimmed by 0 bases and J by 4 bases, leaving 9 bases between them. In DNA, the CDR3 is TGCAGCGTTGAAGAGGGAAGAGGCACCGGGGAGCTGTTTTTT. Amino acids: CSVEEGRGTGELFF.

This clonotype has a count of ten or more. The gene calls are TRBV6-4 and TRBJ2-2, with D unresolved. The CDR3 spans 13 residues. The germline V gene encodes CDR1 MRHNA and CDR2 SNTAGT. Trimming pared 6 bases from V and 5 bases from J, leaving 10 bases between. CDR3 protein: CASSEWGTGELFF. The CDR3 nucleotides are TGTGCCAGCAGCGAATGGGGTACCGGGGAGCTGTTTTTT.

In this sample, this clonotype turned up a few times. The chain uses TRBV10-3 and TRBJ2-2, with 10 positions matching TRBD2. The germline CDR1 and CDR2 sequences are ENHRY and SYGVKD. This CDR3 comprises 18 residues. Trimming at V came to 9 bases and at J to 4 bases, leaving 17 bases not matched to a gene. The CDR3 is CAIAPGLATNRITGELFF. The CDR3 coding sequence is TGTGCCATTGCGCCGGGACTAGCGACTAACCGAATCACCGGGGAGCTGTTTTTT.

In its sample, this clonotype was seen a few times. The rearrangement joins TRBV5-4 to TRBJ1-2; no reliable D call. Trimming cost V 0 bases and J 7 bases, with 10 bases left between them. The V gene's germline CDR1 is SGHNT and CDR2 YYREEE (reference sequence). The CDR3 is made up of 13 amino acids. The CDR3 reads CASSLVGVAGYTF. CDR3 bases: TGTGCCAGCAGCTTGGTTGGGGTTGCTGGCTACACCTTC.

The rearrangement uses TRBV12-5 and TRBJ2-7; D possibly corresponds to TRBD1 (6 bases). This CDR3 region has 15 residues. CDR1 LGHNT and CDR2 FRNRAP come from the germline V gene. Trimming removed 0 bases at V and 1 base at J, with 10 bases between. The CDR3, as DNA: TGTGCTAGTGGTTTGGTTGGGGGCCAATCCTACGAGCAGTACTTC. As protein: CASGLVGGQSYEQYF.

The V and J genes are TRBV12-3 or TRBV12-4 and TRBJ2-1, with 9 nucleotides matching TRBD2. V lost 7 bases and J lost 7; bases outside the gene matches: 11. CDR3 length equals 15 residues. The CDR3: CASTLGAGGWNEQFF. The CDR3 DNA reads TGTGCCAGCACCCTCGGTGCGGGAGGGTGGAATGAGCAGTTCTTC.

The V and J genes are TRBV20-1 and TRBJ2-3, with D perhaps being TRBD1 or TRBD2 (5 bases each). Germline CDR1 and CDR2: DFQATT and SNEGSKA (reference sequence). The CDR3 has 13 residues. The CDR3 region is CSVMRGGTDTQYF. CDR3 coding DNA: TGCAGCGTAATGAGGGGTGGCACAGATACGCAGTATTTT.